What follows are 10 T cell receptor beta chains derived from one specimen sequenced in a study of CD8 T cells in ankylosing spondylitis. General study results and limits: Roughly 8 highly homologous variants made up a TCR beta motif that seemed to typify ankylosing spondylitis blood.

TCRdb redid the calling of the 5' RACE reads with MiXCR, one entry per CDR3 protein. The sample holds 700,000 or so distinct CDR3 sequences, around a fifth seen once. These TCRs are of unknown antigen specificity. What was sequenced was blood, either unsorted or a sorted T cell fraction (not recorded which). The receptors were sampled from a male donor with ankylosing spondylitis.

The rearrangement uses TRBV20-1 and TRBJ2-3; 9 nucleotides agree with TRBD2. This CDR3 is 15 amino acids long. V shed 4 bases and J 2 bases; nucleotides not matched to a gene: 7. Germline assignment: CDR1 DFQATT and CDR2 SNEGSKA (reference sequence). The CDR3: CSAINSGGSTDTQYF. The CDR3 DNA follows: TGCAGTGCTATAAATAGCGGGGGCTCCACAGATACGCAGTATTTT.

This clonotype occurred a few times. The chain is built from TRBV20-1 and TRBJ2-1; D not certain. The CDR3 is 15 residues long. Per germline, CDR1 DFQATT and CDR2 SNEGSKA (reference sequence). V was trimmed by 1 base and J by 3 bases, leaving 13 bases between them. The CDR3 reads CSARAAEIIYNEQFF. DNA of the CDR3: TGCAGTGCTAGAGCGGCGGAGATAATCTACAATGAGCAGTTCTTC.

The rearrangement joins TRBV5-1 to TRBJ1-1; no reliable D call. Germline lookup yields CDR1 SGHRS and CDR2 YFSETQ. The CDR3 extends over 15 amino acids. V was shortened by 3 bases and J by 0 bases, with 12 bases between the two germline ends. CDR3 nucleotide sequence: TGCGCCAGCAGCTCCTTGTCCGGATTGAACACTGAAGCTTTCTTT. This codes for CASSSLSGLNTEAFF.

The rearrangement links TRBV6-2 or TRBV6-3 to TRBJ2-3, with 10 bases fitting TRBD2. This CDR3 comprises 16 residues. The germline CDR1 and CDR2 sequences are MNHEY and SVGEGT. The V segment lost 7 bases and the J segment 3 bases; nucleotides outside the gene matches: 10. The CDR3 DNA is TGTGCCAGCACCGACCGGACTAGCGGTCTGACAGATACGCAGTATTTT. This translates into CASTDRTSGLTDTQYF.

The V gene is TRBV12-3 or TRBV12-4, the J gene TRBJ2-7; 7 bases map to TRBD2. CDR3 length equals 12 residues. J gave up 6 bases and V 5 bases, and 4 bases lay outside the gene matches. The CDR3 DNA follows: TGTGCCAGCAGTCCATGGGAGGGCGAGCAGTACTTC. This sequence encodes CASSPWEGEQYF.

The chain is built from TRBV2 and TRBJ1-2; D gene uncertain. Germline V lookup: CDR1 SNHLY, CDR2 FYNNEI. The CDR3 runs to 12 residues. V was trimmed by 7 bases and J by 5 bases, leaving 11 bases between them. CDR3 DNA: TGTGCCAGCACCGAGGAGGTGTATGGCTACACCTTC. Translated: CASTEEVYGYTF. The entire variable domain, with the rest obtained from reference TRBV2 and TRBJ1-2, is as follows: EPEVTQTPSHQVTQMGQEVILRCVPISNHLYFYWYRQILGQKVEFLVSFYNNEISEKSEIFDDQFSVERPDGSNFTLKIRSTKLEDSAMYFCASTEEVYGYTFGSGTRLTVV.

J is TRBJ2-3 and V is TRBV3-1, with TRBD2 matching 9 bases. CDR3 length: 16 amino acids. Per germline, CDR1 LGHDT and CDR2 YNNKEL (reference sequence). The V gene end was trimmed by 4 bases and the J gene end by 7 bases; junction bases not matched to a gene: 12. The CDR3 DNA is TGTGCCAGCAGCCCGCGACTTACTAGCGGGCCAAATACGCAGTATTTT. Protein: CASSPRLTSGPNTQYF.

This clonotype was seen a handful of times. V usage is TRBV25-1 and J usage is TRBJ2-7; 8 nucleotides align to TRBD2. J was trimmed by 3 bases and V by 8 bases; bases with no gene match: 9. Germline V CDR1 and CDR2: MGHDK, SYGVNS. CDR3 length: 14 amino acids. The CDR3 here is CASVSSGSVYEQYF. CDR3 bases: TGTGCCAGCGTCTCAAGCGGGAGTGTCTACGAGCAGTACTTC.

This clonotype was found a few times. The gene calls are TRBV27 and TRBJ1-2, with D possibly TRBD1 on 5 matching bases. The V gene's germline CDR1 is MNHEY and CDR2 SMNVEV (reference sequence). CDR3 length equals 15 residues. The V end lost 4 bases, the J end lost 3 bases, and 15 bases lay between the germline ends. CDR3 protein: CASSSGTKGDYGYTF. The CDR3 coding sequence is TGTGCCAGCAGTTCCGGGACGAAAGGGGACTATGGCTACACCTTC.

This clonotype has more than one count but fewer than ten. This chain joins TRBV7-2 and TRBJ2-1; weak D call: TRBD2 (5 bases). CDR3 length: 13 residues. Germline lookup yields CDR1 SGHTA and CDR2 FQGNSA. Deletions cut 5 bases from V and 6 bases from J, with 11 bases between. As DNA, the CDR3 is TGTGCCAGCAGCCTGCCAACTAGCAATGAGCAGTTCTTC. This translates into CASSLPTSNEQFF. Combining the CDR3 with reference TRBV7-2 and TRBJ2-1 gives the whole variable domain GAGVSQSPSNKVTEKGKDVELRCDPISGHTALYWYRQSLGQGLEFLIYFQGNSAPDKSGLPSDRFSAERTGGSVSTLTIQRTQQEDSAVYLCASSLPTSNEQFFGPGTRLTVL.